This TCR beta chain was sequenced during a study of blood T cells in healthy people across ages. Notes on the study in general: Per million T cells, the diversity of TCR beta decreased roughly linearly as age advanced. Greater diversity and more naive CD4+ cells were seen in long-lived donors than in aged donors.

Then a second PCR, running about 6 to 12 cycles, was carried out with a sample-barcoded 5' primer and a J-beta primer mix. Every molecule of cDNA carried a tag from a template-switch adaptor with 12 random nucleotides. TCRdb itself ran the 5' RACE reads through MiXCR, one entry per CDR3 protein. The sample carries about 800,000 distinct CDR3 sequences, about 62% recorded once. This CDR3 comprises 15 residues. V was clipped by 6 bases and J by 8 bases; unmatched bases: 11. CDR1 is DFQATT and CDR2 is SNEGSKA in the germline V gene (reference sequence). Regarding this clonotype: Its antigen is still unknown.

The origin of this receptor is a man aged 30 to 39 in good health. The sample was blood. The V call is TRBV20-1, the J call TRBJ2-1; 12 bases agree with TRBD2. CDR3 in DNA: TGCAGTGCCCCGACTAGCGGGAGCTTGAGGGATGAGCAGTTCTTC. It translates to CSAPTSGSLRDEQFF.